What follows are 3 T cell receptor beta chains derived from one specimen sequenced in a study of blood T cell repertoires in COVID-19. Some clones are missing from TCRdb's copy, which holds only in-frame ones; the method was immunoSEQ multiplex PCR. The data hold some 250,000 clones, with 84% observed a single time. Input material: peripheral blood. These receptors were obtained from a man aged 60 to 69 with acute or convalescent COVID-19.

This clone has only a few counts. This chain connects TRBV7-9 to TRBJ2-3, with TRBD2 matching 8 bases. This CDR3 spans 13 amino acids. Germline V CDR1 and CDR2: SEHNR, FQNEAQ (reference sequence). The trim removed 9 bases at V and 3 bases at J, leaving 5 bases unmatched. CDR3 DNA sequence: TGTGCCAGTGTAGCGGGGCCTACAGATACGCAGTATTTT. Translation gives CASVAGPTDTQYF.

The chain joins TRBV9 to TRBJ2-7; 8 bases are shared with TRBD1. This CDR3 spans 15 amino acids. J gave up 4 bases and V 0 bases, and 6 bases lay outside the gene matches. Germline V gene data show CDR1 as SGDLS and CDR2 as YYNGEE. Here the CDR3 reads CASSVGVDRVYEQYF. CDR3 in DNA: TGTGCCAGCAGCGTAGGGGTGGACAGGGTTTACGAGCAGTACTTC.

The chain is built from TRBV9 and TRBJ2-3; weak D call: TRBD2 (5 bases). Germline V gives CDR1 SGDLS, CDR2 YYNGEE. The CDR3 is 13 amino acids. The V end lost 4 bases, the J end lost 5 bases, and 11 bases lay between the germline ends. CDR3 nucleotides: TGTGCCAGCAGCTTCAGCCGGGGAGATACGCAGTATTTT. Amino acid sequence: CASSFSRGDTQYF.